The 24 T cell receptor beta chains listed next were all sequenced from one sample in a study of blood T cell repertoires in COVID-19. Only in-frame clones appear in the TCRdb table, and some are missing; sequencing was by immunoSEQ multiplex PCR. The sample has about 29,000 clones; 80% are singletons. What was sequenced was peripheral blood. The receptor set was obtained from a woman in her 70s with acute or convalescent COVID-19.

This clone was detected many times. The J gene is TRBJ2-1, the V gene TRBV27; D is undetermined. Per the germline V gene, CDR1 is MNHEY and CDR2 is SMNVEV (reference sequence). The length of the CDR3 is 12 residues. V gave up 5 bases and J gave up 9 bases, with 11 bases separating them. CDR3 protein: CASSIVGPEQFF. CDR3 DNA sequence: TGTGCCAGCAGTATAGTGGGCCCTGAGCAGTTCTTC.

V and J are TRBV19 and TRBJ2-1; 14 positions match TRBD2. The V gene's germline CDR1 is LNHDA and CDR2 SQIVND (reference sequence). The CDR3 spans 17 residues. V dropped 5 bases and J dropped 2; count of bases not matched to a gene: 5. The CDR3 DNA reads as TGTGCCAGTAGTTTCTTGACTAGCGGGGGGGCCTACAATGAGCAGTTCTTC. Translation: CASSFLTSGGAYNEQFF.

This sequence joins TRBV29-1 and TRBJ2-4; 7 bases align to TRBD1. After removal of 5 bases from V and 2 bases from J, the junction contained 3 bases not matched to a gene. The V gene's germline CDR1 is SQVTM and CDR2 ANQGSEA. CDR3 length equals 13 residues. In nucleotides, the CDR3 is TGCAGCGTTCAGACAGGGACCAAAAACATTCAGTACTTC. Translated, it gives CSVQTGTKNIQYF.

The chain joins TRBV7-9 to TRBJ1-2; TRBD1 matches 10 bases. V lost 5 bases to trimming and J lost 3 bases; unmatched junction nucleotides: 3. The V gene's germline CDR1 is SEHNR and CDR2 FQNEAQ (reference sequence). This CDR3 spans 14 amino acids. The CDR3 reads CASSPGTGDYGYTF. The CDR3 DNA is TGTGCCAGCAGCCCAGGGACAGGGGACTATGGCTACACCTTC.

V gene TRBV5-1 combines with J gene TRBJ2-7; 7 bases align to TRBD2. In germline, CDR1 is SGHRS, CDR2 YFSETQ. The CDR3 has 15 residues. V lost 0 bases and J lost 3; bases outside the gene matches: 6. The CDR3 DNA sequence: TGCGCCAGCAGCTTGGTTGTGGGGGGGAGCTACGAGCAGTACTTC. It encodes CASSLVVGGSYEQYF.

The V gene is TRBV6-1, the J gene TRBJ2-3, with TRBD2 matching over 7 bases. The CDR3 length is 15 residues. Germline V gene lookup returns CDR1 MNHNS and CDR2 SASEGT. V trimming: 1 base; J trimming: 4 bases; junction bases outside the gene matches: 5. As DNA, the CDR3 is TGTGCCAGCAGTGAAGGGGCCGGGAGGTCAGATACGCAGTATTTT. Translated: CASSEGAGRSDTQYF.

This clone was seen a few times. This chain uses TRBV9 with TRBJ2-7; the match to TRBD2 covers 12 bases. V shed 2 bases, J shed 3 bases, and the junction held 3 bases outside the gene matches. Germline assignment: CDR1 SGDLS and CDR2 YYNGEE. The CDR3 contains 15 residues. CDR3 in DNA: TGTGCCAGCAGCGTGGGACTAGCGGGCGACTACGAGCAGTACTTC. The encoded protein is CASSVGLAGDYEQYF.

The rearrangement joins TRBV11-2 to TRBJ2-3, with 9 bases that match TRBD2. V shed 5 bases, J shed 1 base, and the junction held 10 bases outside the gene matches. The CDR3 covers 17 residues. The germline gives CDR1 SGHAT, CDR2 FQNNGV. Here the CDR3 reads CASSAWWVAGGTDTQYF. The CDR3 nucleotides read TGTGCCAGCAGCGCCTGGTGGGTAGCGGGGGGCACAGATACGCAGTATTTT. Complete variable domain (other parts from reference TRBV11-2 and TRBJ2-3): EAGVAQSPRYKIIEKRQSVAFWCNPISGHATLYWYQQILGQGPKLLIQFQNNGVVDDSQLPKDRFSAERLKGVDSTLKIQPAKLEDSAVYLCASSAWWVAGGTDTQYFGPGTRLTVL.

This clone was recorded a few times. The genes are TRBV4-2 and TRBJ1-6, with 9 nucleotides matching TRBD1. CDR3 length equals 15 residues. V gave up 4 bases and J gave up 7 bases; unmatched junction bases: 5. Germline CDR1 LGHNA, CDR2 YNFKEQ. CDR3 amino acids: CASSPPGTGNSPLHF. In DNA, the CDR3 is TGTGCCAGCAGCCCCCCCGGGACAGGGAATTCACCCCTCCACTTT.

The chain links TRBV27 to TRBJ2-5, with 7 bases identical to TRBD1. Germline V gene sequence: CDR1 MNHEY, CDR2 SMNVEV (reference sequence). Trimming took 6 bases from V and 5 from J; bases not matched to a gene: 12. There are 15 residues in the CDR3. The CDR3 bases are TGTGCCAGCAGCCAAATGACAGGGTCCGGGGAGACCCAGTACTTC. The encoded protein is CASSQMTGSGETQYF.

The chain is built from TRBV20-1 and TRBJ2-7; tentative D call: TRBD1 (6 bases). Trimming pared 3 bases from V and 6 bases from J, leaving 12 bases between. This CDR3 spans 12 amino acids. CDR1 is DFQATT and CDR2 is SNEGSKA in the germline V gene (reference sequence). For the CDR3, the DNA is TGCAGTGCTAGTGAGCAGGGGACCGAGCAGTACTTC. Protein product: CSASEQGTEQYF.

The gene calls are TRBV4-3 and TRBJ1-1; TRBD1 aligns across 9 bases. Germline V lookup: CDR1 LGHNA, CDR2 YSLEER. The V segment lost 0 bases and the J segment 6 bases; nucleotides outside the gene matches: 11. The CDR3 runs to 17 residues. The CDR3 loop reads CASSQDHRGRIYPEAFF. Written as DNA, the CDR3 is TGCGCCAGCAGCCAAGACCACAGGGGGCGGATATATCCTGAAGCTTTCTTT.

The genes are TRBV7-8 and TRBJ2-5, with a tentative D call TRBD1 (6 bases). V was clipped by 5 bases and J by 4 bases, with 14 bases between them. CDR1 and CDR2 from the germline V gene are SGHVS and FQNEAQ. CDR3 length: 14 residues. CDR3 nucleotide sequence: TGTGCCAGCAGCCCAGCAGGGGCAGGAGAGACCCAGTACTTC. Its translation: CASSPAGAGETQYF.

The rearrangement joins TRBV18 to TRBJ2-6; maybe TRBD2 (6 bases). The length of the CDR3 is 19 residues. V lost 3 bases, J lost 1 base, and 19 bases lay in between. Germline V gives CDR1 KGHSH, CDR2 LQKENI. CDR3 protein: CASSPRSHGSESGANVLTF. The CDR3, as DNA: TGTGCCAGCTCACCCCGGAGTCACGGGAGTGAATCTGGGGCCAACGTCCTGACTTTC.

This chain uses TRBV7-3 with TRBJ1-4, with D tentatively TRBD1 (5 bases). The ends were cut back, 4 bases at V and 5 bases at J, with 11 bases in the middle. CDR3 size: 14 residues. Germline CDR1 and CDR2: SGHTA and FQGTGA. CDR3 sequence: CASSSGLVNEKLFF. The CDR3 DNA follows: TGTGCCAGCAGCTCGGGACTCGTAAATGAAAAACTGTTTTTT.

The DNA for the CDR3 is TGTGCCAGCTCCGGGGATTCTGGAAACACCATATATTTT. Translated: CASSGDSGNTIYF. V is TRBV18 and J is TRBJ1-3; D is undetermined. V was trimmed by 6 bases and J by 1 base, leaving 7 bases between them. The CDR3 length is 13 residues. Germline CDR1 and CDR2: KGHSH and LQKENI.

This clone was seen ten or more times. The rearrangement links TRBV29-1 to TRBJ2-3; 15 positions match TRBD2. V dropped 3 bases and J dropped 4; count of bases not matched to a gene: 2. The length of the CDR3 is 15 residues. Germline V CDR1 and CDR2: SQVTM, ANQGSEA. The CDR3 DNA reads as TGCAGCGTTGACGGACTAGCGGGGGGGCCAGATACGCAGTATTTT. Translation gives CSVDGLAGGPDTQYF.

The rearrangement uses TRBV6-5 and TRBJ2-5; 10 nucleotides align to TRBD2. The CDR3 covers 14 residues. Germline V gene sequence: CDR1 MNHEY, CDR2 SVGAGI. Germline trimming cut 6 bases from V and 5 bases from J; bases unmatched to any gene: 6. The CDR3 nucleotides are TGTGCCAGCAGCATAACTAGCGGGGTTGAGACCCAGTACTTC. It encodes CASSITSGVETQYF.

The chain joins TRBV7-3 to TRBJ2-2; D is ambiguous. V dropped 4 bases and J dropped 4 bases, with 19 bases sitting between them. The CDR3 is 17 residues long. The germline CDR1 and CDR2 sequences are SGHTA and FQGTGA. This chain's CDR3 is CASSSHPAIRSTGELFF. For the CDR3, the DNA is TGTGCCAGCAGCTCCCACCCGGCAATCCGGAGCACCGGGGAGCTGTTTTTT.

The chain recombines TRBV5-4 with TRBJ2-7; 7 nucleotides line up with TRBD1. Germline-derived CDR1 and CDR2 are SGHNT and YYREEE (reference sequence). The J segment lost 5 bases and the V segment lost 3 bases, leaving 2 bases of the junction unmatched. This CDR3 is 12 amino acids long. CDR3 nucleotides: TGTGCCAGCAGCTCGGACAGGCACGAGCAGTACTTC. Amino acids: CASSSDRHEQYF.

In its sample, this clone was seen once. The rearrangement uses TRBV30 and TRBJ1-2, with 8 bases fitting TRBD1. Germline CDR1 and CDR2: GTSNPN and SVGIG (reference sequence). The CDR3 contains 13 residues. V shed 3 bases, J shed 7 bases, and the junction held 7 bases outside the gene matches. CDR3 residues: CAWSPGQAFGYTF. The CDR3 DNA is TGTGCCTGGAGCCCGGGACAGGCCTTTGGCTACACCTTC.

This chain links TRBV6-5 with TRBJ2-3; D remains ambiguous. The V end was cut by 6 bases, the J end by 1 base, with 8 bases between. The germline V gene has CDR1 MNHEY and CDR2 SVGAGI. CDR3 length: 13 amino acids. CDR3 in DNA: TGTGCCAGCAGCGAGGTACGCACAGATACGCAGTATTTT. Translating it yields CASSEVRTDTQYF.

The genes are TRBV13 and TRBJ2-2; no definite D call. The CDR3 spans 17 residues. With 5 bases removed from V and 2 bases from J, the gap between germline ends came to 18 bases. Germline-derived CDR1 and CDR2 are PRHDT and FYEKMQ (reference sequence). The CDR3 DNA reads as TGTGCCAGCAGCCCGCTCGAAGCCCTACGAAACACCGGGGAGCTGTTTTTT. Protein: CASSPLEALRNTGELFF. The full variable domain, completed using reference TRBV13 and TRBJ2-2, is AAGVIQSPRHLIKEKRETATLKCYPIPRHDTVYWYQQGPGQDPQFLISFYEKMQSDKGSIPDRFSAQQFSDYHSELNMSSLELGDSALYFCASSPLEALRNTGELFFGEGSRLTVL.

V and J are TRBV9 and TRBJ2-3; D unclear. Germline V gives CDR1 SGDLS, CDR2 YYNGEE. V dropped 0 bases and J dropped 2 bases, with 10 bases sitting between them. This CDR3 comprises 15 residues. CDR3 residues: CASSVDVRFTDTQYF. The CDR3 DNA follows: TGTGCCAGCAGCGTAGACGTGCGTTTCACAGATACGCAGTATTTT.